Described below is a single TCR beta chain sequence and its context. This entry belongs to a study of blood T cell repertoires in COVID-19. V lost 6 bases to trimming and J lost 7 bases; unmatched junction nucleotides: 5. The CDR3 contains 13 residues. Assay used: immunoSEQ multiplex PCR; TCRdb lists only in-frame clones, some missing. The table has around 430,000 clones, approximately 87% seen once. The V gene is TRBV12-3 or TRBV12-4, the J gene TRBJ2-2; 7 positions agree with TRBD1. The source of this sequence is a woman in her fifties or sixties who had recovered from COVID-19. Sequencing used PBMCs or T cells enriched from blood (not recorded which). For the CDR3, the DNA is TGTGCCAGCAGACTCACAGGGGTCGGGGAGCTGTTTTTT. This encodes CASRLTGVGELFF.